The source of this TCR beta chain is a study of breast tumors, draining lymph nodes, adjacent tissues. The lymph nodes were axillary draining lymph nodes from breast cancer patients. This clonotype has a count of ten or more. The antigen is undetermined. One entry per CDR3 protein, called by TCRdb with MiXCR from the multiplex PCR reads. Of about 180,000 distinct CDR3 sequences listed, about 33% are singletons. CDR1 DFQATT and CDR2 SNEGSKA come from the germline V gene (reference sequence). V lost 0 bases to trimming and J lost 2 bases, with 17 bases between them. The CDR3 length is 17 residues. Study observations and caveats: Compared with basal-like, luminal-like tumors shared significantly more repertoire with nontumor tissue. Tumor TCR diversity was below lymph nodes but above nontumor tissue. The data were judged consistent with most tumor T cells coming from lymph node and expanding in tumor. Tumor T cell lymph node origin was a supported hypothesis, not proven.

The gene calls are TRBV20-1 and TRBJ1-3, with D perhaps matching TRBD1 (6 bases). This receptor was identified in a female donor with breast cancer. Some clones in this sample may be carry-over from other donors' samples. The sequenced material came from axillary lymph node tissue. The CDR3 nucleotides are TGCAGTGCTAGAGATCCGAACCCACAGGGTACTGGAAACACCATATATTTT. Translating gives CSARDPNPQGTGNTIYF.